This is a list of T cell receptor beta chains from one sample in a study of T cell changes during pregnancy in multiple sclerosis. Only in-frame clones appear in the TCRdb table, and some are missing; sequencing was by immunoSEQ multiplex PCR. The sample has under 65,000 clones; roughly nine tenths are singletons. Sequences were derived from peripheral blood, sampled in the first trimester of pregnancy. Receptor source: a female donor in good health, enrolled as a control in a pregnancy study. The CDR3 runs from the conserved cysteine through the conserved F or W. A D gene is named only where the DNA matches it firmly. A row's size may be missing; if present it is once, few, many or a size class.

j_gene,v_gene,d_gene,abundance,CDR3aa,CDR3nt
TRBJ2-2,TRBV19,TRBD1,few,CASSIVRDRVFNTGELFF,TGTGCCAGTAGTATAGTCCGGGACAGGGTATTTAACACCGGGGAGCTGTTTTTT
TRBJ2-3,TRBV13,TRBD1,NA,CASSSGTGDTDTQYF,TGTGCCAGCAGCTCCGGGACAGGGGACACAGATACGCAGTATTTT
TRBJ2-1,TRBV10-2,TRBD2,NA,CASSESRASGNIRSTAQFF,TGCGCCAGCAGTGAGTCGCGGGCTAGCGGGAATATTCGATCGACTGCCCAGTTCTTC
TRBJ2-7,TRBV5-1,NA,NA,CASSLVPGVVYEQYF,TGCGCCAGCAGCTTGGTTCCGGGAGTTGTCTACGAGCAGTACTTC
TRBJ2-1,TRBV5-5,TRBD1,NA,CASSLEADRGNNEQFF,TGTGCCAGCAGCTTGGAGGCCGACAGGGGCAACAATGAGCAGTTCTTC
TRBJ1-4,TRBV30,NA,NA,CAWRAVGLFNEKLFF,TGTGCCTGGAGAGCGGTGGGACTTTTTAATGAAAAACTGTTTTTT
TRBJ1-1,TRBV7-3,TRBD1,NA,CASSLTGGSGTEAFF,TGTGCCAGCAGCTTAACAGGGGGCAGCGGCACTGAAGCTTTCTTT
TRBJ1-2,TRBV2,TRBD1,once,CASSIQGRSGYTF,TGTGCCAGCAGTATACAGGGGAGGTCGGGCTACACCTTC
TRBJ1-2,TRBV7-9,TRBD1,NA,CASSLDRGNYGYTF,TGTGCCAGCAGCTTAGACAGGGGGAACTATGGCTACACCTTC
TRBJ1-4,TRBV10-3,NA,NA,CAISEGANEKLFF,TGTGCCATCAGTGAAGGGGCTAATGAAAAACTGTTTTTT
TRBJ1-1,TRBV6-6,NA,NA,CASSSAMNTEAFF,TGTGCCAGCAGTTCCGCTATGAACACTGAAGCTTTCTTT